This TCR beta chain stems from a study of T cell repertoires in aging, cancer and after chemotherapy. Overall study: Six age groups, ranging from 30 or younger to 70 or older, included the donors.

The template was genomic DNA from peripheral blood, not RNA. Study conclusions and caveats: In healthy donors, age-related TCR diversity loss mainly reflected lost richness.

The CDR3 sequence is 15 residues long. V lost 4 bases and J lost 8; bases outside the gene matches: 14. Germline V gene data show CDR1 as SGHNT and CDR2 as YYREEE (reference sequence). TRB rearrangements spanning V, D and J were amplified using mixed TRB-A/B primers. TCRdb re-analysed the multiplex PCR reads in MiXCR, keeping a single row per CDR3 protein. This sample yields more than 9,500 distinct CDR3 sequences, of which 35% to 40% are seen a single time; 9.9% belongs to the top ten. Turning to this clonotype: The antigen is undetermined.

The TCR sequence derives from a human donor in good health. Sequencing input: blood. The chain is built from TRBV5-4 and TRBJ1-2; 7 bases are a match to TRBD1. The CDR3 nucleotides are TGTGCCAGCAGCACCCCAGGGGGGCGGGTAGGGGGCTACACCTTC. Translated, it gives CASSTPGGRVGGYTF.